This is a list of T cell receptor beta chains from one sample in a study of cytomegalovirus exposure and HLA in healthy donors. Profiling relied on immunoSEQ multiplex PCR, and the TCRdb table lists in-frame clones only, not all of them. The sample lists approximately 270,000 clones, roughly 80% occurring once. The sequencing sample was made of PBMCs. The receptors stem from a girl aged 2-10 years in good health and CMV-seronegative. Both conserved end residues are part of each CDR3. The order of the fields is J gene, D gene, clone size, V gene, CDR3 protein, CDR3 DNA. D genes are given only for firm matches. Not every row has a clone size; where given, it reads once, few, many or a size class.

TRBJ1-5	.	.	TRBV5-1	CASSLSGGGNQPQHF	TGCGCCAGCAGCTTGTCCGGCGGAGGCAATCAGCCCCAGCATTTT
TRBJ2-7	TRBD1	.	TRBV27	CASSLLPGTGIYEQYF	TGTGCCAGCAGTTTACTTCCCGGGACAGGGATCTACGAGCAGTACTTC
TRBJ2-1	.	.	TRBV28	CATSFERGLYNEQFF	TGTGCCACCAGTTTCGAGAGGGGACTCTACAATGAGCAGTTCTTC
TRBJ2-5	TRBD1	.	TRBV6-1	CASMTGGSETQYF	TGTGCCAGCATGACAGGGGGTTCGGAGACCCAGTACTTC
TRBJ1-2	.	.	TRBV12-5	CASGFWQMDGYTF	TGTGCTAGTGGTTTCTGGCAGATGGATGGCTACACCTTC
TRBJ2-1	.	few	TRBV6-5	CASRIARFNEQFF	TGTGCCAGCAGAATAGCTCGGTTTAATGAGCAGTTCTTC
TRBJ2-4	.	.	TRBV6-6	CASRPGVKNIQYF	TGTGCCAGCAGACCCGGGGTCAAAAACATTCAGTACTTC
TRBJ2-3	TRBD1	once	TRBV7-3	CASRGTGSADTQYF	TGTGCCAGCCGAGGGACAGGGTCGGCAGATACGCAGTATTTT
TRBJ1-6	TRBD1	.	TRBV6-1	CASSEMGQSSYNSPLHF	TGTGCCAGCAGTGAAATGGGACAGAGCTCCTATAATTCACCCCTCCACTTT
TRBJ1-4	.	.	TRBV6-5	CASSLRSRREKLFF	TGTGCCAGCAGCCTACGGTCTAGGCGCGAAAAACTGTTTTTT